This TCR beta chain was identified in a study of T cell repertoires in cytomegalovirus infection. Worth noting for this clonotype: Antigen: not known.

TCRdb reanalysed the reads using MiXCR and keeps one entry per CDR3 protein. Counted here are roughly 630,000 distinct CDR3 sequences, roughly a quarter occurring once; the ten biggest clones make up 6.5% to 10%. Whole-study findings and limits: HLA-C-restricted CMV clonotypes gave the most frequent clonotype in two of eight donors.

This CDR3 has 17 residues. The germline gives CDR1 SEHNR, CDR2 FQNEAQ (reference sequence). J was trimmed by 0 bases and V by 0 bases; bases with no gene match: 6. Material for sequencing was CD8+ T cells from PBMCs. The rearrangement links TRBV7-9 to TRBJ2-7; 9 bases agree with TRBD2. This TCR was recovered from a human donor in good health (CMV status not recorded). Some clones in this sample may be carry-over from other donors' samples. CDR3 in DNA: TGTGCCAGCAGCTTAGCGTACGGCGGGGGGGTCTCCTACGAGCAGTACGTC. Residues: CASSLAYGGGVSYEQYV.